This T cell receptor beta chain was documented in a study of blood T cells in healthy people across ages. Study-wide points: In the absence of known donor CMV status, changes in expanded clonotypes were possibly confounded.

The authors ran a second PCR of roughly 7 to 11 cycles using a sample-barcoded 5' primer and a J-beta primer mix. MiXCR was run by TCRdb on the 5' RACE reads, yielding one entry per CDR3 protein. The sample includes 600,000 to 650,000 distinct CDR3 sequences, 58% of them seen just once. Details on this clonotype: Its antigen remains unknown.

This receptor was taken from a man between 60 and 75 years old in good health. Sequenced sample: blood.

CDR3 nucleotides: TGTGCCAGCAGCTTGAGGGGCTCGGGAGAGGAGCAGTACTTC. It specifies CASSLRGSGEEQYF. This chain uses TRBV7-2 with TRBJ2-7, with a weak D call TRBD2 (6 bases). V lost 3 bases and J lost 7, with 16 bases in between. CDR3 length: 14 residues. Germline lookup yields CDR1 SGHTA and CDR2 FQGNSA. The full variable domain, with the rest looked up from reference TRBV7-2 and TRBJ2-7, is GAGVSQSPSNKVTEKGKDVELRCDPISGHTALYWYRQSLGQGLEFLIYFQGNSAPDKSGLPSDRFSAERTGGSVSTLTIQRTQQEDSAVYLCASSLRGSGEEQYFGPGTRLTVT.